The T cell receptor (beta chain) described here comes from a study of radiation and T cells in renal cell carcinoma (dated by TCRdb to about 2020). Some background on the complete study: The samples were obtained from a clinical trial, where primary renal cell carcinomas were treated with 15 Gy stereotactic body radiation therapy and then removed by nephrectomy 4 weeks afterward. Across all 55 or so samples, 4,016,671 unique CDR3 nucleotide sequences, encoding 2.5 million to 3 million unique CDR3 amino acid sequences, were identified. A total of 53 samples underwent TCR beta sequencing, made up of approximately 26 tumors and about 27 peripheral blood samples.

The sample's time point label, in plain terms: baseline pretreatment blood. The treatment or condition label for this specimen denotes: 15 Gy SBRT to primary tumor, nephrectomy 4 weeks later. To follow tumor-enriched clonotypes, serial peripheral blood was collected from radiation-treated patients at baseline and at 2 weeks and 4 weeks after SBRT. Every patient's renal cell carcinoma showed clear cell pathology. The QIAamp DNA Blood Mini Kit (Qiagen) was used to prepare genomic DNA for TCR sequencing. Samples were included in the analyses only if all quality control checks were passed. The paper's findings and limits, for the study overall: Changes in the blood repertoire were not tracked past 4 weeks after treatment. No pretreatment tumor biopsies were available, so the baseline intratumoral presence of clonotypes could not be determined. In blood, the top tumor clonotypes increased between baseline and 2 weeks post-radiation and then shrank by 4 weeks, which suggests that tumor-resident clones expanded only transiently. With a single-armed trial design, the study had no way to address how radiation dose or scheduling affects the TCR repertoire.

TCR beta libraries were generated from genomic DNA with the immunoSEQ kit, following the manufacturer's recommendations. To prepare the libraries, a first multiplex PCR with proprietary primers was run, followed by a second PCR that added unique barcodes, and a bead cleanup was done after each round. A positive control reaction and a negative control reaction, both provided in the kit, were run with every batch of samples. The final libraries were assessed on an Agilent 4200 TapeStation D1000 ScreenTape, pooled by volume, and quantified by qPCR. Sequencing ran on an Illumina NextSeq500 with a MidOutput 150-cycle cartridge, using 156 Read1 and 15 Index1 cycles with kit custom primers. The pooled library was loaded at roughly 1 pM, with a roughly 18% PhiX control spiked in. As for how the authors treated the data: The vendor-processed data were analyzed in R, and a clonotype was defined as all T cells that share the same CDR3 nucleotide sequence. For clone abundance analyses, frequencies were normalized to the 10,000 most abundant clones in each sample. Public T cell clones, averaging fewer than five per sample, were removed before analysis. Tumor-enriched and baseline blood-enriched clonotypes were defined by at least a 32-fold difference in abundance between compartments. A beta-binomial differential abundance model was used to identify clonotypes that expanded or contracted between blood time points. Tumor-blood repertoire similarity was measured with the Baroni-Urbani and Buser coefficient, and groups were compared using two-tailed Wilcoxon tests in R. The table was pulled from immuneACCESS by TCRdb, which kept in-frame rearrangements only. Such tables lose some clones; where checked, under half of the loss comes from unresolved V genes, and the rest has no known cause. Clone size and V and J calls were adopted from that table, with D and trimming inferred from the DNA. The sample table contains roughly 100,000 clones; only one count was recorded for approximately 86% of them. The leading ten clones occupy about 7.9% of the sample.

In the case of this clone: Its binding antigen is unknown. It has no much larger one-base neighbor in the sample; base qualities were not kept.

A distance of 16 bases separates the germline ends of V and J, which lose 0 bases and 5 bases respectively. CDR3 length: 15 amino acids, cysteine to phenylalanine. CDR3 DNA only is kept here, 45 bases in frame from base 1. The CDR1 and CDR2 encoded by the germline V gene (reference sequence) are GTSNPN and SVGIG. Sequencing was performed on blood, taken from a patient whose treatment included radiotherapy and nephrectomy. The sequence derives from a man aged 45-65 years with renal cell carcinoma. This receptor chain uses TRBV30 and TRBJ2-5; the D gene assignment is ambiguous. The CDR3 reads CAWSVHRGPGETQYF. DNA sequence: TGTGCCTGGAGTGTACATCGCGGCCCCGGTGAGACCCAGTACTTC.